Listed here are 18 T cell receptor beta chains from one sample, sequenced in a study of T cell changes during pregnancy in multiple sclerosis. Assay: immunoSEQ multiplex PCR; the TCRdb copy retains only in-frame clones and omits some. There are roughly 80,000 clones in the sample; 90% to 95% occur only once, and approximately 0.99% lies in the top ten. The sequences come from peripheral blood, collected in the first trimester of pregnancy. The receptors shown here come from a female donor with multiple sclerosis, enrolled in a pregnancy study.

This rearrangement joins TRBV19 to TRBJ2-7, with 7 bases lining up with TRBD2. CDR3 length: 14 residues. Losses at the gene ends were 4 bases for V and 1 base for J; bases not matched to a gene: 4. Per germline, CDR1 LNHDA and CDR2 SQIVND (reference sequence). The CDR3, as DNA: TGTGCCAGTAGTAGGGCGGGAGAGTCCTACGAGCAGTACTTC. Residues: CASSRAGESYEQYF.

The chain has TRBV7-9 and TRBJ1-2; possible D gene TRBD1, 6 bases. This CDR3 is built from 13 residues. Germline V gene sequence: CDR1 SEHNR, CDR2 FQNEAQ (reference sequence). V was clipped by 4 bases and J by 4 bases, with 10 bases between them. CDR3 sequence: CASSSQGPYGYTF. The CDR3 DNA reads TGTGCCAGCAGCTCACAGGGTCCCTATGGCTACACCTTC.

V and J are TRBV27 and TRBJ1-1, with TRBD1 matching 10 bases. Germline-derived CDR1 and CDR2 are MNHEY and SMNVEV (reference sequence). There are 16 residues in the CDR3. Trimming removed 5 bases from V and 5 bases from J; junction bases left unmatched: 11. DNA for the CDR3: TGTGCCAGCAGTCCTCCTCCCCGGACAGGGGGAACTGAAGCTTTCTTT. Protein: CASSPPPRTGGTEAFF.

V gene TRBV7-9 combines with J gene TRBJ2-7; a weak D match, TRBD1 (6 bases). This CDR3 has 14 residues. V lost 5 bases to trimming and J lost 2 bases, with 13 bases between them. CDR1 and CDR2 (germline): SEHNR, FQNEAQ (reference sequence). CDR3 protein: CASSPRQVAYEQYF. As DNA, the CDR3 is TGTGCCAGCAGCCCCAGACAGGTAGCCTACGAGCAGTACTTC.

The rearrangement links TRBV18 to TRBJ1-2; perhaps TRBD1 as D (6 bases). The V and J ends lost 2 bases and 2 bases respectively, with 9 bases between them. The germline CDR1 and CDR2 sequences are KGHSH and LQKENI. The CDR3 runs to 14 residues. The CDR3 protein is CASSPSGQNYGYTF. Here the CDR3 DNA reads TGTGCCAGCTCACCATCCGGACAGAACTATGGCTACACCTTC. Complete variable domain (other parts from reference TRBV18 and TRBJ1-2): NAGVMQNPRHLVRRRGQEARLRCSPMKGHSHVYWYRQLPEEGLKFMVYLQKENIIDESGMPKERFSAEFPKEGPSILRIQQVVRGDSAAYFCASSPSGQNYGYTFGSGTRLTVV.

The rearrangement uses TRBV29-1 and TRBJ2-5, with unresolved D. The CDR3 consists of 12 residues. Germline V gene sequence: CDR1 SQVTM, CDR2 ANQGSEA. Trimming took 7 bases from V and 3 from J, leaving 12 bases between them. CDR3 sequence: CSGSSTKETQYF. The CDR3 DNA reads TGCAGCGGCTCAAGCACTAAAGAGACCCAGTACTTC.

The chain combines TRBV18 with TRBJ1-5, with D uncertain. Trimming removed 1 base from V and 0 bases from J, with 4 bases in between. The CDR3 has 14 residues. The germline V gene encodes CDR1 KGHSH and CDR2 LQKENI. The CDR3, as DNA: TGTGCCAGCTCACCACGGAGTAGCAATCAGCCCCAGCATTTT. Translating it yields CASSPRSSNQPQHF.

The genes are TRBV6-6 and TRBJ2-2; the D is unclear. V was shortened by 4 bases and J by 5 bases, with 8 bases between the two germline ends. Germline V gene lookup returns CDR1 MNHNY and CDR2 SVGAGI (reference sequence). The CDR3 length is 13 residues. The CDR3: CASSFAETGELFF. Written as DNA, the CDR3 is TGTGCCAGCAGTTTCGCGGAGACCGGGGAGCTGTTTTTT.

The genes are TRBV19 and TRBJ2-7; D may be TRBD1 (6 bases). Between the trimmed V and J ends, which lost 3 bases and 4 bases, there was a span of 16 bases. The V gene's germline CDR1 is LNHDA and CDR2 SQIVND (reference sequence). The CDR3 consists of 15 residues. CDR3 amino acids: CASSIVLTGTYEQYF. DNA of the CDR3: TGTGCCAGTAGTATTGTTTTGACAGGAACATACGAGCAGTACTTC.

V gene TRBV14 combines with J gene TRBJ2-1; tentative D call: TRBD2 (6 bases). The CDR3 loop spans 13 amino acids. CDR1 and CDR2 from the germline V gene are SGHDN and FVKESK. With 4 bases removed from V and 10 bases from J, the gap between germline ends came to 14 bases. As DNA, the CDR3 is TGTGCCAGCAGCCCCTTCCTGGAGGGCGAGCAGTTCTTC. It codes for CASSPFLEGEQFF.

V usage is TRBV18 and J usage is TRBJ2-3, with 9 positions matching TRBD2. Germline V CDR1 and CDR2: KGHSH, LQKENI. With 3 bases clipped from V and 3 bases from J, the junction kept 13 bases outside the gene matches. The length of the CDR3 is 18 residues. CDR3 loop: CASSPWSSGGRPTDTQYF. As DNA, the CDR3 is TGTGCCAGCTCACCCTGGAGTAGCGGGGGCCGACCGACAGATACGCAGTATTTT.

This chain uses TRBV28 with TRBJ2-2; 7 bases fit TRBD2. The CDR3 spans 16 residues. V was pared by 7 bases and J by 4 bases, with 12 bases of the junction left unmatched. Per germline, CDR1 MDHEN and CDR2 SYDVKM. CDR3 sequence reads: CASKSSSGLLTGELFF. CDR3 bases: TGTGCCAGCAAGTCATCGTCGGGACTACTCACCGGGGAGCTGTTTTTT.

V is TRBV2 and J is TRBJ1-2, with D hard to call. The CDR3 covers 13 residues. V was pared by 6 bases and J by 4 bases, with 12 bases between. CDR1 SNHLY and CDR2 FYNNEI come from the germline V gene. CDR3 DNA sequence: TGTGCCAGCAGGGACCGGGATCTCTATGGCTACACCTTC. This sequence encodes CASRDRDLYGYTF.

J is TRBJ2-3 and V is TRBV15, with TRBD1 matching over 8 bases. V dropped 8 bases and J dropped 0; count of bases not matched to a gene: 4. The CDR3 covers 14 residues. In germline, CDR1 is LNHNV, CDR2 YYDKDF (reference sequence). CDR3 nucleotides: TGTGCCACCCCGGACAGGGCTAGCACAGATACGCAGTATTTT. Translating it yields CATPDRASTDTQYF.

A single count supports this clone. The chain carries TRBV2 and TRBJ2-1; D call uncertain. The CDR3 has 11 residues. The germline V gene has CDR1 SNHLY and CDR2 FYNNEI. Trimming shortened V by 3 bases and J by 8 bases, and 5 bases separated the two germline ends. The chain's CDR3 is CASSDSYEQFF. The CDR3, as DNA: TGTGCCAGCAGTGATAGCTATGAGCAGTTCTTC.

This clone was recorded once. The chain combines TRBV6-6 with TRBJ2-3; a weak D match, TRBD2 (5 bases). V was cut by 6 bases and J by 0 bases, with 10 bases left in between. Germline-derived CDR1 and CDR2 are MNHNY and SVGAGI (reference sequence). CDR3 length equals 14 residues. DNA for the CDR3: TGTGCCAGCAGCAGCGGAGTCAGCACAGATACGCAGTATTTT. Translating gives CASSSGVSTDTQYF.

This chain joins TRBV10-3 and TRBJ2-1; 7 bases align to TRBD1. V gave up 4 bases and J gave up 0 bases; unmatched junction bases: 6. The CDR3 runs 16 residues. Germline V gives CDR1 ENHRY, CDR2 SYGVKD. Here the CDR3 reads CAISGRQGFSYNEQFF. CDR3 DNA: TGTGCCATCAGTGGTAGACAGGGATTCTCCTACAATGAGCAGTTCTTC.

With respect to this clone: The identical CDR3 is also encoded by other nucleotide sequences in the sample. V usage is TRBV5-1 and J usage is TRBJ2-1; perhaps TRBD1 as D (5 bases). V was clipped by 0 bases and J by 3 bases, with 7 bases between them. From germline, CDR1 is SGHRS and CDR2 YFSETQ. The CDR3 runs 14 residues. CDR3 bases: TGCGCCAGCAGCTTGGGGCAGGGCTACAATGAGCAGTTCTTC. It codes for CASSLGQGYNEQFF.